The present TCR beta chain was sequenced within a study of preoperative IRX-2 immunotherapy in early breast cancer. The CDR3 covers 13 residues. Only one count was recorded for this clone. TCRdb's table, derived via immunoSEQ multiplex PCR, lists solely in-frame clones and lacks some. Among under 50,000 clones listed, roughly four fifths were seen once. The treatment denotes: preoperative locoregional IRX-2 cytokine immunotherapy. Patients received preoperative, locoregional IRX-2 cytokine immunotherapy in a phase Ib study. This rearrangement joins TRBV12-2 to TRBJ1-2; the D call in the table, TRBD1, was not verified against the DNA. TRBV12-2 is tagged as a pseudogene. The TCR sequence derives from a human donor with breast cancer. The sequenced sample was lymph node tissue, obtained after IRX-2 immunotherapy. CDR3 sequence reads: CASRLWLLYGYTF. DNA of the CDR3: TGTGCAAGTCGCTTGTGGCTGCTCTATGGCTACACCTTC.